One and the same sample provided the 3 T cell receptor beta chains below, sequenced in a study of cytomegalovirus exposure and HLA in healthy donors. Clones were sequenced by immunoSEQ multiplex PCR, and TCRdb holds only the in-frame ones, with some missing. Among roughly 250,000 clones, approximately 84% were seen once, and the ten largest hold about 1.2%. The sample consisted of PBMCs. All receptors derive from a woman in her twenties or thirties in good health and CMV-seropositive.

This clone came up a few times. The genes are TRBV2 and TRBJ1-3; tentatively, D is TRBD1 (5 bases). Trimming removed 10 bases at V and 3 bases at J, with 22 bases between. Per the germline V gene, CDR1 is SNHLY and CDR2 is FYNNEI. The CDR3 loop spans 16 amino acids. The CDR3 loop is CATNGFQGLYGNTIYF. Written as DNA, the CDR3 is TGTGCCACCAACGGCTTCCAGGGACTATATGGAAACACCATATATTTT.

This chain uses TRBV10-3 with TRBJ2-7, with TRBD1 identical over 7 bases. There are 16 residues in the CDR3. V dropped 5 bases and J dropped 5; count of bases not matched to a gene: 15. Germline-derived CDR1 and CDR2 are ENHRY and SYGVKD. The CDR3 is CAISLTGPKPRDEQYF. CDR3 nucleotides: TGTGCCATCAGTTTGACAGGGCCTAAACCCAGGGACGAGCAGTACTTC.

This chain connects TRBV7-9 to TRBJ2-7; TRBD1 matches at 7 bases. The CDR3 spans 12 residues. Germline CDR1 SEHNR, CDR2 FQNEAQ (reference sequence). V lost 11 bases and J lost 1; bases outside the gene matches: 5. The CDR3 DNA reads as TGTGCCGTGGACAGGTTGTCCTACGAGCAGTACTTC. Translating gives CAVDRLSYEQYF.